Each of the 27 T cell receptor beta chains below was sequenced from the same sample in a study of HIV-infected patients and healthy controls. No cell fractionation was done, so the repertoire covers all unsorted peripheral blood T cells. Alpha and beta constant-region primers primed reverse transcription of approximately 460 ng RNA. Alpha and beta chain libraries were made separately by chain-specific third strand synthesis with multiplexing indices. TCRdb called the 5' RACE reads again in MiXCR, with one record for every CDR3 protein. In the table there are about 19,000 distinct CDR3 sequences, 7.5% to 9% of which are singletons. Sequenced sample: blood. All receptors derive from an adult in good health.

At least ten counts were recorded for this clonotype. The CDR3 protein is CAVTRDGSLGQYF. CDR3 bases: TGTGCCGTAACACGGGACGGATCTTTAGGGCAGTACTTC. The chain carries TRBV30 and TRBJ2-7; perhaps D is TRBD1 or TRBD2 (5 bases each). The germline V and J ends were trimmed by 8 bases and 9 bases, with 23 bases remaining between them. CDR3 length: 13 residues. Germline V gene data show CDR1 as GTSNPN and CDR2 as SVGIG (reference sequence).

This clonotype was observed at least ten times. The chain employs TRBV6-2 or TRBV6-3 and TRBJ2-1, with D maybe TRBD2 (6 bases). V dropped 6 bases and J dropped 4 bases, with 13 bases sitting between them. Germline loops: CDR1 MNHEY, CDR2 SVGEGT. The CDR3 spans 14 residues. CDR3 region: CASRNYREYNEQFF. CDR3 DNA sequence: TGTGCCAGCAGAAACTACCGGGAGTACAATGAGCAGTTCTTC.

The chain combines TRBV7-8 with TRBJ1-1; D is unclear. The CDR3 sequence is 14 residues long. CDR1 and CDR2 from the germline V gene are SGHVS and FQNEAQ. V shed 5 bases and J shed 3 bases, with 13 bases lying between them. CDR3 in amino acids: CASSPWYTDTEAFF. CDR3 sequence (DNA): TGTGCCAGCAGCCCGTGGTATACAGACACTGAAGCTTTCTTT.

There are many counts of this clonotype. The chain carries TRBV6-1 and TRBJ1-2; D unresolved. This CDR3 contains 14 residues. The germline gives CDR1 MNHNS, CDR2 SASEGT. V was pared by 3 bases and J by 4 bases, with 12 bases between. This CDR3 reads CASSDGVRPYGYTF. CDR3 DNA: TGTGCCAGCAGTGATGGCGTAAGGCCCTATGGCTACACCTTC.

This clonotype has ten or more counts. The V gene is TRBV6-2 or TRBV6-3, the J gene TRBJ2-7; 14 positions agree with TRBD2. Germline CDR1 and CDR2: MNHEY and SVGEGT. Losses at the gene ends were 4 bases for V and 2 bases for J; bases not matched to a gene: 1. The CDR3 sequence is 15 residues long. In nucleotides, the CDR3 is TGTGCCAGCAGTTTGGGACTAGCGGGGGCCTACGAGCAGTACTTC. This encodes CASSLGLAGAYEQYF.

This clonotype was recorded many times. V and J are TRBV9 and TRBJ1-6; 8 bases align to TRBD1. This CDR3 spans 16 amino acids. With 4 bases clipped from V and 7 bases from J, the junction kept 10 bases outside the gene matches. The V gene's germline CDR1 is SGDLS and CDR2 YYNGEE. In nucleotides, the CDR3 is TGTGCCAGCAGCTCAAGGACAGGGACTGGGAATTCACCCCTCCACTTT. Residues: CASSSRTGTGNSPLHF. Together with reference TRBV9 and TRBJ1-6, the CDR3 gives the full variable domain: DSGVTQTPKHLITATGQRVTLRCSPRSGDLSVYWYQQSLDQGLQFLIQYYNGEERAKGNILERFSAQQFPDLHSELNLSSLELGDSALYFCASSSRTGTGNSPLHFGNGTRLTVT.

This clonotype was detected only a few times. The J gene is TRBJ2-7, the V gene TRBV12-3 or TRBV12-4, with 8 bases aligning to TRBD2. The CDR3 loop spans 14 amino acids. The V and J ends lost 6 bases and 6 bases, in that order; junction bases with no gene match: 10. The CDR3 protein is CASRQSGSPLEQYF. CDR3 DNA: TGTGCCAGCAGACAGAGCGGGAGTCCGCTCGAGCAGTACTTC.

This clonotype has just a few counts. The chain couples TRBV7-2 to TRBJ1-1, with 7 bases aligning to TRBD1. Germline V gene sequence: CDR1 SGHTA, CDR2 FQGNSA. The J segment lost 6 bases and the V segment lost 2 bases, leaving 6 bases of the junction unmatched. The CDR3 is 14 amino acids. The CDR3 DNA follows: TGTGCCAGCAGCTTAACCCGGGACAGCCCTGAAGCTTTCTTT. This sequence encodes CASSLTRDSPEAFF.

In nucleotides, the CDR3 is TGTGCCAGCAGCTCCCTCTTTGGCACACCCCTCCACTTT. This translates into CASSSLFGTPLHF. V gene TRBV5-5 combines with J gene TRBJ1-6; D is unresolved. V lost 3 bases and J lost 11, with 12 bases in between. CDR3 size: 13 residues. Germline-derived CDR1 and CDR2 are SGHKS and YYEKEE (reference sequence).

This clonotype was recorded a few times. The chain joins TRBV6-6 to TRBJ1-5; the match to TRBD1 covers 7 bases. The CDR3 spans 13 residues. Per the germline V gene, CDR1 is MNHNY and CDR2 is SVGAGI (reference sequence). Losses at the gene ends were 6 bases for V and 6 bases for J; bases not matched to a gene: 5. CDR3 nucleotides: TGTGCCAGCAGACCGACAGGGAGTCAGCCCCAGCATTTT. It codes for CASRPTGSQPQHF.

This clonotype has at least ten counts. The chain couples TRBV7-2 to TRBJ2-5, with 12 bases fitting TRBD2. This CDR3 has 18 amino acids. Germline V gene sequence: CDR1 SGHTA, CDR2 FQGNSA. Germline trimming cut 5 bases from V and 3 bases from J; bases unmatched to any gene: 13. The CDR3 nucleotides read TGTGCCAGCAGCCCTCAGACTAGCGGGGGTGGTTGGGAAGAGACCCAGTACTTC. Amino acid sequence: CASSPQTSGGGWEETQYF.

By share, this clonotype ranks as medium-sized. The rearrangement uses TRBV29-1 and TRBJ2-7; D call uncertain. The CDR3 has 14 amino acids. V lost 0 bases and J 1 base, leaving 10 bases between the germline ends. Germline CDR1 and CDR2: SQVTM and ANQGSEA. CDR3 sequence: CSVEEEELSYEQYF. The CDR3 region has the DNA TGCAGCGTTGAAGAAGAGGAGCTATCCTACGAGCAGTACTTC.

This clonotype has ten or more counts. The V gene is TRBV30, the J gene TRBJ2-5; D may be TRBD2 (6 bases). Germline CDR1 GTSNPN, CDR2 SVGIG (reference sequence). This CDR3 contains 13 residues. Trimming removed 2 bases from V and 5 bases from J, with 12 bases in between. The CDR3 DNA reads TGTGCCTGGAGTCAAGGGGCGGGGGAGACCCAGTACTTC. Translation gives CAWSQGAGETQYF.

This clonotype is categorized as medium-sized (0.01 to 0.1%). The CDR3 region has the DNA TGTGCCAGCAGCCCAACGGGACTTTACACAGATACGCAGTATTTT. Its translation: CASSPTGLYTDTQYF. The chain couples TRBV7-2 to TRBJ2-3; the D gene is possibly TRBD2 (6 bases). This CDR3 is 15 amino acids long. Trimming cost V 5 bases and J 2 bases, with 14 bases left between them. Per the germline V gene, CDR1 is SGHTA and CDR2 is FQGNSA. The variable domain in full, with the rest retrieved from reference TRBV7-2 and TRBJ2-3, is GAGVSQSPSNKVTEKGKDVELRCDPISGHTALYWYRQSLGQGLEFLIYFQGNSAPDKSGLPSDRFSAERTGGSVSTLTIQRTQQEDSAVYLCASSPTGLYTDTQYFGPGTRLTVL.

At least ten counts were recorded for this clonotype. This chain uses TRBV19 with TRBJ2-1; 11 bases line up with TRBD2. Germline-derived CDR1 and CDR2 are LNHDA and SQIVND (reference sequence). The CDR3 is 16 residues long. With V trimmed by 9 bases and J by 5 bases, 12 bases remained unmatched. As DNA, the CDR3 is TGTGCCAGCACTTGGCTAGCGGGAGGCACCAACAATGAGCAGTTCTTC. This sequence encodes CASTWLAGGTNNEQFF. Full variable domain (rest looked up from reference TRBV19 and TRBJ2-1): DGGITQSPKYLFRKEGQNVTLSCEQNLNHDAMYWYRQDPGQGLRLIYYSQIVNDFQKGDIAEGYSVSREKKESFPLTVTSAQKNPTAFYLCASTWLAGGTNNEQFFGPGTRLTVL.

This clonotype is labeled medium-sized. This chain joins TRBV27 and TRBJ2-5; D remains unclear. There are 12 residues in the CDR3. Trimming stripped 2 bases from V and 1 base from J, with 2 bases between. Germline assignment: CDR1 MNHEY and CDR2 SMNVEV (reference sequence). In DNA form, the CDR3 reads TGTGCCAGCAGTTTACGCCAAGAGACCCAGTACTTC. Amino acids: CASSLRQETQYF.

This clonotype has ten or more counts. The chain combines TRBV6-1 with TRBJ1-5; D might be TRBD1 (5 bases). The V end lost 7 bases, the J end lost 0 bases, and 13 bases lay between the germline ends. The CDR3 runs 15 residues. Per the germline V gene, CDR1 is MNHNS and CDR2 is SASEGT. This CDR3 is CASTLRGNSNQPQHF. The CDR3 DNA sequence: TGTGCCAGCACCCTGCGGGGGAATAGCAATCAGCCCCAGCATTTT.

Relative to its sample, this clonotype is medium-sized. This chain joins TRBV12-3 or TRBV12-4 and TRBJ1-5; D remains ambiguous. CDR3 length: 15 residues. Trimming left V 3 bases short and J 2 bases short, with 11 bases between. In DNA, the CDR3 is TGTGCCAGCAGTTTTAAGGGTACGCGCAATCAGCCCCAGCATTTT. It yields the protein CASSFKGTRNQPQHF.

Sample share makes this clonotype medium-sized. The CDR3: CASSLVRGPGVYEQYF. As DNA, the CDR3 is TGTGCCAGCAGCCTCGTCCGGGGGCCGGGGGTTTACGAGCAGTACTTC. The V call is TRBV28, the J call TRBJ2-7, with D perhaps being TRBD1 or TRBD2 (6 bases each). Between the trimmed V and J ends, which lost 6 bases and 4 bases, there was a span of 22 bases. The germline V gene encodes CDR1 MDHEN and CDR2 SYDVKM. CDR3 length equals 16 residues. Full variable domain (outside the CDR3, taken from reference TRBV28 and TRBJ2-7): DVKVTQSSRYLVKRTGEKVFLECVQDMDHENMFWYRQDPGLGLRLIYFSYDVKMKEKGDIPEGYSVSREKKERFSLILESASTNQTSMYLCASSLVRGPGVYEQYFGPGTRLTVT.

This clonotype was observed many times. The rearrangement links TRBV6-2 or TRBV6-3 to TRBJ2-3; 13 nucleotides line up with TRBD2. This CDR3 has 16 amino acids. Germline V gene data show CDR1 as MNHEY and CDR2 as SVGEGT. J was trimmed by 5 bases and V by 5 bases; bases with no gene match: 7. The CDR3 is CASSEQRLAGGDTQYF. In nucleotides, the CDR3 is TGTGCCAGCAGTGAACAACGACTAGCGGGAGGAGATACGCAGTATTTT.

As for this clonotype: This may be a read error: a much more frequent sequence differs by one nucleotide. The J gene is TRBJ2-7, the V gene TRBV5-1; weak D call: TRBD1 (5 bases). Trimming took 4 bases from V and 2 from J, leaving 16 bases between them. The CDR3 length is 15 residues. Germline-derived CDR1 and CDR2 are SGHRS and YFSETQ. The CDR3 region is CASSHDSNMPYEQYF. CDR3 DNA sequence: TGCGCCAGCAGCCACGACAGTAATATGCCCTACGAGCAGTACTTC.

This clonotype was seen repeatedly, ten times or more. The rearrangement links TRBV7-9 to TRBJ2-5; TRBD1 agrees at 8 bases. Unmatched junction bases numbered 10, after V lost 5 bases and J lost 5 bases. The length of the CDR3 is 15 residues. From germline, CDR1 is SEHNR and CDR2 FQNEAQ (reference sequence). CDR3 DNA sequence: TGTGCCAGCAGCGAACTCAGGGGGCTTTCGGAGACCCAGTACTTC. This codes for CASSELRGLSETQYF.

This clonotype was detected many times. The chain combines TRBV20-1 with TRBJ1-5; possibly TRBD1 for D (6 bases). Germline lookup yields CDR1 DFQATT and CDR2 SNEGSKA (reference sequence). Deletions cut 6 bases from V and 7 bases from J, with 13 bases between. The CDR3 sequence is 12 residues long. In DNA, the CDR3 is TGCAGTGCCGGAATACAGGGCCAGCCCCAGCATTTT. Translating gives CSAGIQGQPQHF.

The gene calls are TRBV28 and TRBJ1-5; 9 positions match TRBD1. CDR1 MDHEN and CDR2 SYDVKM come from the germline V gene. Trimming at V came to 8 bases and at J to 2 bases, leaving 16 bases not matched to a gene. This CDR3 spans 18 amino acids. CDR3 amino acids: CASGPWDRVYRGNQPQHF. The DNA of the CDR3 is TGTGCCAGCGGTCCGTGGGACAGGGTTTACAGGGGCAATCAGCCCCAGCATTTT.

The chain carries TRBV12-3 or TRBV12-4 and TRBJ1-5; D uncertain. CDR3 length: 15 residues. The V and J ends lost 5 bases and 3 bases respectively, with 14 bases between them. CDR3 region: CASSKRQAFNQPQHF. The CDR3 region has the DNA TGTGCCAGCAGTAAACGACAAGCTTTCAATCAGCCCCAGCATTTT.

Many counts were recorded for this clonotype. The chain carries TRBV7-2 and TRBJ1-1; 8 bases line up with TRBD1. The germline CDR1 and CDR2 sequences are SGHTA and FQGNSA. After removal of 1 base from V and 2 bases from J, the junction contained 3 bases not matched to a gene. The CDR3 has 15 amino acids. Here the CDR3 DNA reads TGTGCCAGCAGCTTAGTCGGGACAGGTAACACTGAAGCTTTCTTT. It codes for CASSLVGTGNTEAFF.

In its sample, this clonotype was seen many times. The rearrangement links TRBV28 to TRBJ2-1; 11 nucleotides match TRBD2. The CDR3 contains 14 residues. Germline CDR1 reads MDHEN; CDR2 reads SYDVKM. J gave up 13 bases and V 7 bases, and 12 bases lay outside the gene matches. The CDR3 nucleotides read TGTGCCAGCATCCCTTTGTTAGCGGGAGGGATACAGTTCTTC. Translation gives CASIPLLAGGIQFF.